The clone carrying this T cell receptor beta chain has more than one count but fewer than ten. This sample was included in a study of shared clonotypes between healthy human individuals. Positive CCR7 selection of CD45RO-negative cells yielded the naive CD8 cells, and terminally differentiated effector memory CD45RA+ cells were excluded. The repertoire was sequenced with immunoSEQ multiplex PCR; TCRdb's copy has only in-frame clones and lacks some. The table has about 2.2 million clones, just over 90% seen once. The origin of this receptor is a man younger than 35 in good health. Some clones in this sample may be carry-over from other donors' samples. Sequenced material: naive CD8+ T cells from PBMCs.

Here the CDR3 reads CASSPRTVYSNQPQHF. The CDR3 nucleotides read TGTGCCAGCAGCCCTCGGACAGTCTATAGCAATCAGCCCCAGCATTTT. This chain joins TRBV9 and TRBJ1-5, with D perhaps matching TRBD1 (6 bases). V lost 4 bases, J lost 0 bases, and 14 bases lay in between. This CDR3 comprises 16 residues. Germline-derived CDR1 and CDR2 are SGDLS and YYNGEE.